The 29 T cell receptor beta chains given below trace back to one sample, sequenced in a study of T cell responses to AZD1222 COVID-19 vaccine. TCRdb's table, derived via immunoSEQ multiplex PCR, lists solely in-frame clones and lacks some. The data contain about 130,000 clones, 70% to 90% of them singletons. This specimen consisted of peripheral blood, obtained on day 0 of AZD1222 vaccination. These receptors all come from an adult in good health.

The gene calls are TRBV6-6 and TRBJ1-4; D is perhaps TRBD1 (6 bases). Germline CDR1 MNHNY, CDR2 SVGAGI (reference sequence). V was clipped by 6 bases and J by 0 bases, with 8 bases between them. The CDR3 length is 14 residues. The CDR3 bases are TGTGCCAGCAGGGCAGGGGCAACTAATGAAAAACTGTTTTTT. Translation gives CASRAGATNEKLFF.

The rearrangement links TRBV19 to TRBJ1-3; a weak D match, TRBD1 (5 bases). The CDR3 sequence is 15 residues long. Germline CDR1 LNHDA, CDR2 SQIVND (reference sequence). V gave up 9 bases and J gave up 1 base, with 16 bases separating them. CDR3 bases: TGTGCCAGCAGAACAGGTGGGGGATCTGGAAACACCATATATTTT. Translated: CASRTGGGSGNTIYF.

The genes are TRBV29-1 and TRBJ2-7, with TRBD2 matching 14 bases. Germline loops: CDR1 SQVTM, CDR2 ANQGSEA. The junction had 6 bases not matched to a gene; V was cut back by 4 bases and J by 4 bases. The CDR3 covers 15 residues. The CDR3 spells CSVVTSGRAGYEQYF. CDR3 coding DNA: TGCAGCGTTGTGACTAGCGGGAGGGCCGGATACGAGCAGTACTTC.

V is TRBV15 and J is TRBJ2-1, with 9 bases matching TRBD2. The CDR3 spans 15 residues. CDR1 and CDR2 (germline): LNHNV, YYDKDF (reference sequence). The V gene end was trimmed by 1 base and the J gene end by 4 bases; junction bases not matched to a gene: 2. The CDR3 DNA follows: TGTGCCACCAGCAGAGGGACTAGCGTTTACAATGAGCAGTTCTTC. As protein: CATSRGTSVYNEQFF.

This CDR3 reads CASSFGSGNTIYF. The CDR3, as DNA: TGTGCCAGCAGTTTTGGCTCTGGAAACACCATATATTTT. This chain uses TRBV12-3 or TRBV12-4 with TRBJ1-3; D is unclear. Trimming took off 3 bases at V and 0 bases at J, with 3 bases between the two ends. The length of the CDR3 is 13 residues.

Comment on this clone: Germline and junction disagree at one end, which may indicate a read error. The V call is TRBV7-9, the J call TRBJ2-7; the D gene is possibly TRBD2 (7 bases). CDR3 size: 13 residues. Germline V lookup: CDR1 SEHNR, CDR2 FQNEAQ (reference sequence). The CDR3: CASSLVREGVQNF. The CDR3 nucleotides are TGTGCCAGCAGCTTAGTAAGGGAGGGGGTCCAGAACTTC. The variable domain in full, completed from reference TRBV7-9 and TRBJ2-7, reads DTGVSQNPRHKITKRGQNVTFRCDPISEHNRLYWYRQTLGQGPEFLTYFQNEAQLEKSRLLSDRFSAERPKGSFSTLEIQRTEQGDSAMYLCASSLVREGVQNFGPGTRLTVT.

The chain uses TRBV2 and TRBJ2-7; 14 bases are shared with TRBD2. CDR3 length equals 15 residues. V shed 4 bases and J 7 bases; nucleotides not matched to a gene: 6. In germline, CDR1 is SNHLY, CDR2 FYNNEI. In nucleotides, the CDR3 is TGTGCCAGCAGTGTTGAGGGACTAGCGGGGGTGGAGCAGTACTTC. It codes for CASSVEGLAGVEQYF.

This clone was seen a few times. The V gene is TRBV5-5, the J gene TRBJ1-4; D is unresolved. Trimming removed 0 bases at V and 7 bases at J, with 13 bases between. The CDR3 is 15 residues long. Looked up from germline, CDR1 is SGHKS and CDR2 is YYEKEE (reference sequence). CDR3 amino acids: CASSLASSLAEKLFF. The DNA of the CDR3 is TGTGCCAGCAGCTTGGCGTCGAGTTTGGCTGAAAAACTGTTTTTT.

The DNA for the CDR3 is TGTGCCAGCAGTTACGGGCTAGCAGTCGTCAATGAGCAGTTCTTC. This translates into CASSYGLAVVNEQFF. This chain uses TRBV6-5 with TRBJ2-1; a weak D match, TRBD2 (5 bases). Germline loops: CDR1 MNHEY, CDR2 SVGAGI. V lost 2 bases to trimming and J lost 6 bases, with 14 bases between them. The CDR3 covers 15 residues.

This rearrangement joins TRBV7-9 to TRBJ1-2, with 10 positions matching TRBD1. This CDR3 region has 15 residues. Per the germline V gene, CDR1 is SEHNR and CDR2 is FQNEAQ (reference sequence). J gave up 4 bases and V 4 bases, and 6 bases lay outside the gene matches. Here the CDR3 reads CASSSDRGRFYGYTF. The CDR3 DNA sequence: TGTGCCAGCAGCTCAGACAGGGGGCGCTTCTATGGCTACACCTTC.

This chain joins TRBV4-1 and TRBJ2-1; tentatively, D is TRBD1 (5 bases). V was shortened by 5 bases and J by 6 bases, with 17 bases between the two germline ends. The germline V gene has CDR1 MGHRA and CDR2 YSYEKL. The CDR3 has 15 residues. The CDR3 loop is CASSVVGRRVNEQFF. CDR3 DNA: TGCGCCAGCAGCGTCGTGGGGCGACGAGTCAATGAGCAGTTCTTC.

The chain employs TRBV27 and TRBJ2-2, with 14 bases matching TRBD2. Germline CDR1 is MNHEY and CDR2 is SMNVEV (reference sequence). The trim removed 11 bases at V and 1 base at J, leaving 12 bases unmatched. This CDR3 is 18 amino acids long. The CDR3 spells CAQKGLAGADLNTGELFF. CDR3 DNA sequence: TGTGCCCAAAAGGGACTAGCGGGAGCCGACCTGAACACCGGGGAGCTGTTTTTT.

The J gene is TRBJ2-7, the V gene TRBV6-5; D is perhaps TRBD1 (6 bases). V lost 0 bases, J lost 2 bases, and 14 bases lay in between. Germline V gene sequence: CDR1 MNHEY, CDR2 SVGAGI. This CDR3 has 16 amino acids. The CDR3 DNA is TGTGCCAGCAGTTACTCTTTACAGGGATCTGCCTACGAGCAGTACTTC. Amino acid sequence: CASSYSLQGSAYEQYF.

The genes are TRBV12-3 or TRBV12-4 and TRBJ2-5; 7 bases fit TRBD1. The trim removed 4 bases at V and 4 bases at J, leaving 0 bases unmatched. The length of the CDR3 is 12 residues. CDR3 sequence reads: CASSYRGETQYF. CDR3 coding DNA: TGTGCCAGCAGTTACAGGGGAGAGACCCAGTACTTC.

The chain combines TRBV11-3 with TRBJ2-1; 11 bases fit TRBD2. The trim removed 4 bases at V and 2 bases at J, leaving 1 base unmatched. This CDR3 is built from 15 residues. Germline V gene sequence: CDR1 SGHNT, CDR2 YENEEA. CDR3: CASSSGLAAYNEQFF. CDR3 in DNA: TGTGCCAGCAGCTCGGGACTAGCGGCCTACAATGAGCAGTTCTTC.

V gene TRBV20-1 combines with J gene TRBJ1-1; 7 bases are shared with TRBD1. V trimming: 3 bases; J trimming: 4 bases; junction bases outside the gene matches: 2. This CDR3 contains 12 residues. Per the germline V gene, CDR1 is DFQATT and CDR2 is SNEGSKA (reference sequence). The CDR3 nucleotides read TGCAGTGCTAGTCAGGGGGTCACTGAAGCTTTCTTT. Protein product: CSASQGVTEAFF.

The rearrangement links TRBV28 to TRBJ2-5; D is tentatively TRBD1 or TRBD2 (5 bases each). Trimming left V 2 bases short and J 1 base short, with 8 bases between. CDR1 and CDR2 (germline): MDHEN, SYDVKM. The CDR3 runs to 14 residues. The CDR3 reads CASSLQGAQETQYF. The DNA of the CDR3 is TGTGCCAGCAGTTTACAGGGAGCCCAAGAGACCCAGTACTTC.

The chain is built from TRBV10-3 and TRBJ2-2, with 7 bases lining up with TRBD1. The length of the CDR3 is 20 residues. Trimming took 0 bases from V and 0 from J; bases not matched to a gene: 13. CDR1 is ENHRY and CDR2 is SYGVKD in the germline V gene. This chain's CDR3 is CAISESKLYRGRSNTGELFF. The CDR3 region has the DNA TGTGCCATCAGTGAGTCAAAGTTGTACAGGGGTAGATCGAACACCGGGGAGCTGTTTTTT.

The chain links TRBV9 to TRBJ2-7; TRBD1 matches 7 bases. The CDR3 is made up of 18 amino acids. Trimming at V came to 0 bases and at J to 2 bases, leaving 14 bases not matched to a gene. CDR1 and CDR2 from the germline V gene are SGDLS and YYNGEE. In DNA form, the CDR3 reads TGTGCCAGCAGCGTAGGCGAGGGGGCCAGCACCCTACCCTACGAGCAGTACTTC. The encoded protein is CASSVGEGASTLPYEQYF. The whole variable domain, remainder taken from reference TRBV9 and TRBJ2-7, is DSGVTQTPKHLITATGQRVTLRCSPRSGDLSVYWYQQSLDQGLQFLIQYYNGEERAKGNILERFSAQQFPDLHSELNLSSLELGDSALYFCASSVGEGASTLPYEQYFGPGTRLTVT.

The chain employs TRBV11-3 and TRBJ2-7; 11 nucleotides align to TRBD2. The V segment lost 5 bases and the J segment 0 bases; nucleotides outside the gene matches: 6. The CDR3 extends over 16 amino acids. Germline V gene sequence: CDR1 SGHNT, CDR2 YENEEA. The CDR3 region has the DNA TGTGCCAGCAGCCCAGGACTAGCGGGCAACTCCTACGAGCAGTACTTC. Translation gives CASSPGLAGNSYEQYF.

V is TRBV7-8 and J is TRBJ2-5; perhaps TRBD1 as D (6 bases). The CDR3 consists of 16 residues. From germline, CDR1 is SGHVS and CDR2 FQNEAQ. The germline V and J ends were trimmed by 5 bases and 1 base, with 17 bases remaining between them. The CDR3 here is CASSVQGYDGQETQYF. For the CDR3, the DNA is TGTGCCAGCAGCGTACAGGGTTACGATGGCCAAGAGACCCAGTACTTC.

V and J are TRBV27 and TRBJ2-5, with 7 bases lining up with TRBD2. CDR1 is MNHEY and CDR2 is SMNVEV in the germline V gene (reference sequence). V gave up 5 bases and J gave up 4 bases; unmatched junction bases: 10. The CDR3 has 15 amino acids. The CDR3 here is CASSLTLGLGETQYF. The CDR3 DNA reads as TGTGCCAGCAGTCTCACTCTCGGACTAGGAGAGACCCAGTACTTC.

V gene TRBV4-1 combines with J gene TRBJ2-7; 7 bases are shared with TRBD2. The CDR3 has 15 amino acids. Trimming at V came to 0 bases and at J to 4 bases, leaving 6 bases not matched to a gene. Germline V gene data show CDR1 as MGHRA and CDR2 as YSYEKL. CDR3 residues: CASSQETSDRYEQYF. The CDR3 bases are TGCGCCAGCAGCCAAGAAACTAGCGACAGATACGAGCAGTACTTC.

This chain uses TRBV4-3 with TRBJ1-1; D gene unclear. The CDR3 has 15 amino acids. Germline V lookup: CDR1 LGHNA, CDR2 YSLEER. V was pared by 0 bases and J by 5 bases, with 13 bases between. The CDR3 DNA is TGCGCCAGCAGCCAAGATGTCGGGGTGAGGACTGAAGCTTTCTTT. It specifies CASSQDVGVRTEAFF.

The V call is TRBV19, the J call TRBJ2-1; 8 positions agree with TRBD2. Trimming took 7 bases from V and 10 from J; bases not matched to a gene: 15. This CDR3 spans 15 amino acids. Germline V gene data show CDR1 as LNHDA and CDR2 as SQIVND (reference sequence). The CDR3 sequence: CASTLLTSALGEQFF. The CDR3 nucleotides read TGTGCCAGTACCTTACTGACTAGCGCACTAGGGGAGCAGTTCTTC.

This sequence joins TRBV15 and TRBJ1-3; D remains unclear. The CDR3 contains 15 residues. Germline V gene sequence: CDR1 LNHNV, CDR2 YYDKDF (reference sequence). The germline V and J ends were trimmed by 0 bases and 0 bases, with 6 bases remaining between them. CDR3 sequence (DNA): TGTGCCACCAGCAGAGACAGATACTCTGGAAACACCATATATTTT. Encoded protein: CATSRDRYSGNTIYF.

This chain links TRBV6-6 with TRBJ2-1, with 15 bases fitting TRBD2. V was pared by 7 bases and J by 9 bases, with 4 bases of the junction left unmatched. CDR3 length equals 14 residues. CDR1 and CDR2 (germline): MNHNY, SVGAGI (reference sequence). CDR3 in amino acids: CASNSGLAGGEQFF. The CDR3 bases are TGTGCCAGCAATTCGGGACTAGCGGGAGGTGAGCAGTTCTTC.

CDR3 loop: CSASRGILINEQFF. Written as DNA, the CDR3 is TGCAGTGCTAGTAGAGGAATTCTAATCAATGAGCAGTTCTTC. The rearrangement uses TRBV20-1 and TRBJ2-1; D is undetermined. In germline, CDR1 is DFQATT, CDR2 SNEGSKA (reference sequence). Deletions cut 3 bases from V and 6 bases from J, with 15 bases between. The CDR3 loop spans 14 amino acids.

The chain has TRBV6-4 and TRBJ1-6; D is possibly TRBD1 (5 bases). CDR3 size: 15 residues. Germline CDR1 and CDR2: MRHNA and SNTAGT. V lost 7 bases to trimming and J lost 4 bases, with 14 bases between them. This CDR3 is CASKRDSGYNSPLHF. The CDR3 region has the DNA TGTGCCAGCAAGAGGGACTCGGGGTATAATTCACCCCTCCACTTT.